The 27 T cell receptor beta chains below all came from one sample that was sequenced in a study of tumor-infiltrating lymphocytes in localized non-small cell lung cancer. The method was immunoSEQ multiplex PCR; TCRdb's version includes in-frame clones alone and lacks a portion of them. The data contain 15,000 to 17,000 clones, approximately 62% of them singletons. Sequencing used lung tumor tissue. These receptors originate from a human donor with non-small cell lung cancer.

In its sample, this clone was seen a few times. The rearrangement joins TRBV2 to TRBJ2-1, with D perhaps being TRBD1 or TRBD2 (6 bases each). V gave up 7 bases and J gave up 3 bases, with 16 bases separating them. Per the germline V gene, CDR1 is SNHLY and CDR2 is FYNNEI. The CDR3 covers 15 residues. The CDR3 sequence is CASKEQGGLYNEQFF. The CDR3 nucleotides are TGTGCCAGCAAAGAACAGGGAGGCCTCTACAATGAGCAGTTCTTC.

The chain carries TRBV7-8 and TRBJ2-3; 8 bases map to TRBD2. CDR3 length equals 16 residues. V lost 3 bases, J lost 4 bases, and 9 bases stayed unmatched. Germline V gene lookup returns CDR1 SGHVS and CDR2 FQNEAQ. CDR3 in amino acids: CASSLGTSDFADTQYF. The CDR3 coding sequence is TGTGCCAGCAGCTTGGGGACTAGTGATTTCGCAGATACGCAGTATTTT.

The V gene is TRBV4-2, the J gene TRBJ1-1, with 7 bases aligning to TRBD1. Trimming took 5 bases from V and 1 from J; bases not matched to a gene: 10. Looked up from germline, CDR1 is LGHNA and CDR2 is YNFKEQ. The CDR3 has 16 amino acids. CDR3: CASSSRDSSPNTEAFF. For the CDR3, the DNA is TGTGCCAGCAGCTCCCGGGACAGCAGCCCGAACACTGAAGCTTTCTTT.

The sample holds one count of this clone. V is TRBV5-4 and J is TRBJ1-2; possible D gene TRBD1, 5 bases. V lost 0 bases and J lost 8, with 8 bases in between. CDR1 is SGHNT, CDR2 YYREEE, per germline (reference sequence). The CDR3 loop spans 12 amino acids. In nucleotides, the CDR3 is TGTGCCAGCAGCTTGGCGGCAGGGGGCTACACCTTC. Amino acid sequence: CASSLAAGGYTF.

This chain links TRBV5-4 with TRBJ2-1; tentatively, D is TRBD1 or TRBD2 (5 bases each). Trimming took 3 bases from V and 4 from J, leaving 17 bases between them. From germline, CDR1 is SGHNT and CDR2 YYREEE (reference sequence). CDR3 length: 16 amino acids. The CDR3 DNA reads as TGTGCCAGCAGCTATTGGGTACCGGGACCATACAATGAGCAGTTCTTC. It encodes CASSYWVPGPYNEQFF.

The gene calls are TRBV7-9 and TRBJ2-7; 10 nucleotides line up with TRBD2. CDR3 size: 12 residues. CDR1 SEHNR and CDR2 FQNEAQ come from the germline V gene (reference sequence). The V segment lost 7 bases and the J segment 3 bases; nucleotides outside the gene matches: 0. CDR3 loop: CASTSGSYEQYF. The CDR3 DNA reads TGTGCCAGCACTAGCGGGAGCTACGAGCAGTACTTC.

The rearrangement joins TRBV7-2 to TRBJ2-1; 7 positions agree with TRBD2. Germline V lookup: CDR1 SGHTA, CDR2 FQGNSA. J gave up 7 bases and V 5 bases, and 8 bases lay outside the gene matches. This CDR3 has 14 amino acids. Here the CDR3 DNA reads TGTGCCAGCAGCCCCAGACTAGCTAAAAATGAGCAGTTCTTC. Protein sequence: CASSPRLAKNEQFF. Drawing the rest from reference TRBV7-2 and TRBJ2-1, the complete variable domain is GAGVSQSPSNKVTEKGKDVELRCDPISGHTALYWYRQSLGQGLEFLIYFQGNSAPDKSGLPSDRFSAERTGGSVSTLTIQRTQQEDSAVYLCASSPRLAKNEQFFGPGTRLTVL.

This clone was recorded a few times. The chain uses TRBV5-5 and TRBJ2-2; D might be TRBD1 (6 bases). Trimming shortened V by 4 bases and J by 4 bases, and 11 bases separated the two germline ends. CDR3 length equals 14 residues. The V gene's germline CDR1 is SGHKS and CDR2 YYEKEE (reference sequence). The CDR3 loop is CASSPQGATGELFF. The CDR3, as DNA: TGTGCCAGCAGCCCACAGGGTGCCACCGGGGAGCTGTTTTTT.

The chain couples TRBV19 to TRBJ1-4, with 8 bases fitting TRBD1. The CDR3 covers 15 residues. Trimming at V came to 5 bases and at J to 3 bases, leaving 5 bases not matched to a gene. Germline CDR1 reads LNHDA; CDR2 reads SQIVND (reference sequence). Here the CDR3 reads CASSVRGQANEKLFF. Written as DNA, the CDR3 is TGTGCCAGTAGTGTACGGGGACAGGCTAATGAAAAACTGTTTTTT.

The chain carries TRBV10-3 and TRBJ2-2; 11 bases match TRBD2. The CDR3 is made up of 16 amino acids. Germline V gene lookup returns CDR1 ENHRY and CDR2 SYGVKD. V shed 3 bases, J shed 8 bases, and the junction held 8 bases outside the gene matches. The CDR3 region has the DNA TGTGCCATCAGTGAAGGACTAGCGGGTCGTTTGGGGGAGCTGTTTTTT. Amino acid sequence: CAISEGLAGRLGELFF.

In DNA form, the CDR3 reads TGTGCCAGCAGGGACGGGGGGGATACGCAGTATTTT. Its translation is CASRDGGDTQYF. The genes are TRBV11-2 and TRBJ2-3; TRBD2 matches at 7 bases. The V segment lost 6 bases and the J segment 6 bases; nucleotides outside the gene matches: 3. The germline CDR1 and CDR2 sequences are SGHAT and FQNNGV. There are 12 residues in the CDR3.

The chain couples TRBV4-3 to TRBJ1-1, with TRBD1 matching 11 bases. This CDR3 has 16 residues. Trimming took 5 bases from V and 4 from J; bases not matched to a gene: 9. Germline assignment: CDR1 LGHNA and CDR2 YSLEER. The CDR3 DNA follows: TGCGCCAGCAGCTTGGGAGAGGGACAGGGGGGCACTGAAGCTTTCTTT. Protein sequence: CASSLGEGQGGTEAFF.

The chain recombines TRBV14 with TRBJ2-5; D perhaps matches TRBD2 (6 bases). V shed 5 bases and J shed 7 bases, with 14 bases lying between them. The CDR3 loop spans 13 amino acids. The germline V gene encodes CDR1 SGHDN and CDR2 FVKESK. The CDR3 DNA is TGTGCCAGCAGCTCCGGGTCCGGGGGGACCCAGTACTTC. Protein sequence: CASSSGSGGTQYF.

This clone was recorded a few times. The V and J genes are TRBV6-1 and TRBJ1-2; D remains ambiguous. Germline V CDR1 and CDR2: MNHNS, SASEGT. CDR3 size: 14 residues. V dropped 0 bases and J dropped 7 bases, with 12 bases sitting between them. The DNA for the CDR3 is TGTGCCAGCAGTGAAGCTGATCCGGGTCCTGGCTACACCTTC. As protein: CASSEADPGPGYTF.

This rearrangement joins TRBV29-1 to TRBJ1-1; 9 positions agree with TRBD1. The CDR3 sequence is 13 residues long. The trim removed 7 bases at V and 8 bases at J, leaving 11 bases unmatched. Germline loops: CDR1 SQVTM, CDR2 ANQGSEA. CDR3 coding DNA: TGCAGCGCCGCGCCGGGACAGGGCTCAGAAGCTTTCTTT. Protein: CSAAPGQGSEAFF.

The chain uses TRBV9 and TRBJ2-5; the match to TRBD2 covers 10 bases. This CDR3 region has 15 residues. Germline CDR1 and CDR2: SGDLS and YYNGEE. Losses at the gene ends were 4 bases for V and 4 bases for J; bases not matched to a gene: 7. CDR3 DNA: TGTGCCAGCAGCCCCCGGACTAGCGGCGGAGAGACCCAGTACTTC. This gives the protein CASSPRTSGGETQYF. The variable domain in full, completed from reference TRBV9 and TRBJ2-5, reads DSGVTQTPKHLITATGQRVTLRCSPRSGDLSVYWYQQSLDQGLQFLIQYYNGEERAKGNILERFSAQQFPDLHSELNLSSLELGDSALYFCASSPRTSGGETQYFGPGTRLLVL.

This sequence joins TRBV6-1 and TRBJ1-2; 12 bases align to TRBD1. V shed 4 bases and J 4 bases; nucleotides not matched to a gene: 7. This CDR3 has 16 residues. Germline V CDR1 and CDR2: MNHNS, SASEGT. CDR3 loop: CASSASGTGGAYGYTF. DNA for the CDR3: TGTGCCAGCAGTGCCTCCGGGACAGGGGGCGCCTATGGCTACACCTTC.

The chain uses TRBV2 and TRBJ1-3; D is unresolved. Deletions cut 2 bases from V and 0 bases from J, with 8 bases between. The germline V gene has CDR1 SNHLY and CDR2 FYNNEI. The CDR3 totals 15 residues. CDR3 amino acids: CASSEQAFSGNTIYF. CDR3 in DNA: TGTGCCAGCAGTGAACAGGCCTTCTCTGGAAACACCATATATTTT.

The chain has TRBV5-1 and TRBJ2-3; D uncertain. Germline lookup yields CDR1 SGHRS and CDR2 YFSETQ. V lost 4 bases and J lost 1, with 13 bases in between. CDR3 size: 15 residues. CDR3: CASSRWSAGTDTQYF. The CDR3 nucleotides are TGCGCCAGCAGCCGATGGTCGGCTGGCACAGATACGCAGTATTTT.

The J gene is TRBJ2-2, the V gene TRBV7-9; possibly TRBD1 or TRBD2 for D (5 bases each). V was trimmed by 3 bases and J by 4 bases, leaving 6 bases between them. The germline gives CDR1 SEHNR, CDR2 FQNEAQ (reference sequence). The CDR3 spans 13 residues. CDR3 residues: CASSFGGTGELFF. CDR3 DNA: TGTGCCAGCAGCTTTGGGGGCACCGGGGAGCTGTTTTTT.

This clone was recorded once. The V and J genes are TRBV9 and TRBJ2-1; 9 bases fit TRBD1. Germline assignment: CDR1 SGDLS and CDR2 YYNGEE. V lost 4 bases, J lost 8 bases, and 7 bases stayed unmatched. The CDR3 loop spans 14 amino acids. CDR3 loop: CASSRTGVGHEQFF. The CDR3 nucleotides read TGTGCCAGCAGCCGGACAGGGGTTGGGCATGAGCAGTTCTTC.

The chain is built from TRBV7-9 and TRBJ2-1; TRBD2 matches 7 bases. The CDR3 runs to 16 residues. CDR1 is SEHNR, CDR2 FQNEAQ, per germline (reference sequence). V dropped 0 bases and J dropped 7; count of bases not matched to a gene: 9. The CDR3 coding sequence is TGTGCCAGCAGCTTAGCTATTTGGGAGGGAGGTAATGAGCAGTTCTTC. Residues: CASSLAIWEGGNEQFF.

J is TRBJ2-3 and V is TRBV9; 9 nucleotides line up with TRBD2. The CDR3 contains 16 residues. Germline V lookup: CDR1 SGDLS, CDR2 YYNGEE. J gave up 0 bases and V 4 bases, and 6 bases lay outside the gene matches. In nucleotides, the CDR3 is TGTGCCAGCAGCCCCGGACTAGCGTCGAGCACAGATACGCAGTATTTT. It yields the protein CASSPGLASSTDTQYF.

The V gene is TRBV5-1, the J gene TRBJ2-1; D possibly corresponds to TRBD1 (5 bases). Between the trimmed V and J ends, which lost 0 bases and 5 bases, there was a span of 9 bases. The CDR3 has 14 amino acids. Germline V gene lookup returns CDR1 SGHRS and CDR2 YFSETQ. DNA for the CDR3: TGCGCCAGCAGCTTGGGCGACAGAGACAATGAGCAGTTCTTC. Its translation: CASSLGDRDNEQFF.

This sequence joins TRBV30 and TRBJ1-2; D gene ambiguous. With 0 bases removed from V and 7 bases from J, the gap between germline ends came to 9 bases. This CDR3 spans 12 amino acids. CDR1 and CDR2 from the germline V gene are GTSNPN and SVGIG (reference sequence). CDR3 sequence (DNA): TGTGCCTGGAGTGTACCAATCCTTGGCTACACCTTC. As protein: CAWSVPILGYTF. Supplemented by reference TRBV30 and TRBJ1-2, the full variable domain reads SQTIHQWPATLVQPVGSPLSLECTVEGTSNPNLYWYRQAAGRGLQLLFYSVGIGQISSEVPQNLSASRPQDRQFILSSKKLLLSDSGFYLCAWSVPILGYTFGSGTRLTVV.

This chain joins TRBV7-2 and TRBJ2-1; 7 bases fit TRBD2. This CDR3 has 13 residues. With V trimmed by 4 bases and J by 5 bases, 2 bases remained unmatched. The germline gives CDR1 SGHTA, CDR2 FQGNSA. The CDR3 DNA is TGTGCCAGCAGCTCAGGACTAGACAATGAGCAGTTCTTC. Translated: CASSSGLDNEQFF.

The CDR3 spells CASSIEKNQPQHF. The CDR3 nucleotides are TGTGCCAGTAGTATTGAAAAGAATCAGCCCCAGCATTTT. This chain joins TRBV19 and TRBJ1-5; D is unclear. Trimming removed 3 bases from V and 4 bases from J, with 7 bases in between. Germline V gene data show CDR1 as LNHDA and CDR2 as SQIVND (reference sequence). This CDR3 is 13 amino acids long.